Listed below are T cell receptor beta chains from one sample, sequenced in a study of cytomegalovirus exposure and HLA in healthy donors. Profiling relied on immunoSEQ multiplex PCR, and the TCRdb table lists in-frame clones only, not all of them. The table has 45,000 to 65,000 clones, 55% to 80% seen once. Sequencing was carried out using PBMCs. These receptors were collected from a woman in her forties or fifties in good health and CMV-seropositive. Each CDR3 is given with its conserved first and last residue. The D gene is left open where the match is weak. Size is omitted from some rows. Given values are once, few, many or a class for expanded clones.

abundance: NA
v_gene: TRBV28
j_gene: TRBJ2-3
d_gene: TRBD1
CDR3aa: CASSWGQRTDTQYF
CDR3nt: TGTGCCAGCAGTTGGGGACAGCGCACAGATACGCAGTATTTT

abundance: NA
v_gene: TRBV9
j_gene: TRBJ2-3
d_gene: TRBD2
CDR3aa: CASSVEASGEVTQYF
CDR3nt: TGTGCCAGCAGCGTAGAGGCTAGCGGGGAAGTTACGCAGTATTTT

abundance: NA
v_gene: TRBV27
j_gene: TRBJ1-1
d_gene: TRBD1
CDR3aa: CASSALTGTAQNTEAFF
CDR3nt: TGTGCCAGCAGTGCCCTAACCGGGACAGCGCAGAACACTGAAGCTTTCTTT

abundance: NA
v_gene: TRBV2
j_gene: TRBJ1-5
d_gene: NA
CDR3aa: CASSLQGNQPQHF
CDR3nt: TGTGCCAGCAGCCTTCAGGGGAATCAGCCCCAGCATTTT

abundance: few
v_gene: TRBV6-6
j_gene: TRBJ1-1
d_gene: TRBD1
CDR3aa: CASSWDSEAFF
CDR3nt: TGTGCCAGCAGTTGGGACAGTGAAGCTTTCTTT

abundance: few
v_gene: TRBV6-1
j_gene: TRBJ1-1
d_gene: TRBD1
CDR3aa: CASSVFTQGAGTNTEAFF
CDR3nt: TGTGCCAGCAGTGTATTCACGCAGGGGGCGGGCACTAACACTGAAGCTTTCTTT

abundance: few
v_gene: TRBV6-6
j_gene: TRBJ2-3
d_gene: NA
CDR3aa: CASSPGARRDTQYF
CDR3nt: TGTGCCAGCAGTCCAGGGGCTAGAAGAGATACGCAGTATTTT

abundance: NA
v_gene: TRBV7-9
j_gene: TRBJ1-2
d_gene: NA
CDR3aa: CASSLADGFDGYTF
CDR3nt: TGTGCCAGCAGCTTAGCCGACGGGTTCGACGGCTACACCTTC

abundance: once
v_gene: TRBV7-2
j_gene: TRBJ2-7
d_gene: NA
CDR3aa: CASSLAPGSYEQYF
CDR3nt: TGTGCCAGCAGCTTAGCTCCAGGGTCCTACGAGCAGTACTTC

abundance: NA
v_gene: TRBV7-8
j_gene: TRBJ2-3
d_gene: TRBD2
CDR3aa: CASSALSGGPNTDTQYF
CDR3nt: TGTGCCAGCAGCGCGTTGAGCGGGGGGCCCAACACAGATACGCAGTATTTT

abundance: NA
v_gene: TRBV28
j_gene: TRBJ2-7
d_gene: NA
CDR3aa: CASRKVRVIPYEQYF
CDR3nt: TGTGCCAGCAGGAAGGTCAGGGTTATCCCCTACGAGCAGTACTTC

abundance: once
v_gene: TRBV28
j_gene: TRBJ2-1
d_gene: TRBD2
CDR3aa: CASSPTSGLHNEQFF
CDR3nt: TGTGCCAGCAGTCCGACTAGCGGGCTGCACAATGAGCAGTTCTTC

abundance: once
v_gene: TRBV15
j_gene: TRBJ1-5
d_gene: NA
CDR3aa: CATSSGGSSNQPQHF
CDR3nt: TGTGCCACCAGCAGTGGGGGCAGCTCTAATCAGCCCCAGCATTTT

abundance: once
v_gene: TRBV30
j_gene: TRBJ2-2
d_gene: TRBD1
CDR3aa: CAWRLQGANGELFF
CDR3nt: TGTGCCTGGAGATTACAGGGGGCCAACGGGGAGCTGTTTTTT

abundance: NA
v_gene: TRBV28
j_gene: TRBJ2-7
d_gene: NA
CDR3aa: CAAQGPNYEQYF
CDR3nt: TGTGCCGCACAGGGTCCTAACTACGAGCAGTACTTC

abundance: NA
v_gene: TRBV15
j_gene: TRBJ1-3
d_gene: NA
CDR3aa: CATSRGGSNFGNTIYF
CDR3nt: TGTGCCACCAGCAGAGGGGGCAGTAATTTTGGAAACACCATATATTTT

abundance: NA
v_gene: TRBV7-2
j_gene: TRBJ2-1
d_gene: TRBD2
CDR3aa: CASSLVGTSGFDEQFF
CDR3nt: TGTGCCAGCAGCTTAGTAGGGACTAGCGGATTCGATGAGCAGTTCTTC

abundance: once
v_gene: TRBV4-1
j_gene: TRBJ2-5
d_gene: TRBD1
CDR3aa: CASSPTGSAETQYF
CDR3nt: TGCGCCAGCAGCCCGACAGGGTCGGCAGAGACCCAGTACTTC

abundance: NA
v_gene: TRBV20-1
j_gene: TRBJ2-3
d_gene: NA
CDR3aa: CSAPLGDTQYF
CDR3nt: TGCAGTGCCCCCCTCGGGGATACGCAGTATTTT

abundance: NA
v_gene: TRBV7-9
j_gene: TRBJ2-7
d_gene: NA
CDR3aa: CASSLGPGEQYF
CDR3nt: TGTGCCAGCAGCTTAGGGCCGGGCGAGCAGTACTTC

abundance: NA
v_gene: TRBV10-3
j_gene: TRBJ2-5
d_gene: NA
CDR3aa: CAISVLGETQYF
CDR3nt: TGTGCCATCAGTGTACTAGGAGAGACCCAGTACTTC

abundance: NA
v_gene: TRBV28
j_gene: TRBJ2-3
d_gene: TRBD2
CDR3aa: CASRGLAGSDTQYF
CDR3nt: TGTGCCAGCCGAGGACTAGCAGGGTCCGATACGCAGTATTTT

abundance: NA
v_gene: TRBV7-7
j_gene: TRBJ2-2
d_gene: NA
CDR3aa: CASSLTGNTGELFF
CDR3nt: TGTGCCAGCAGCCTTACAGGGAACACCGGGGAGCTGTTTTTT

abundance: once
v_gene: TRBV4-1
j_gene: TRBJ2-1
d_gene: NA
CDR3aa: CASSQDQGAGGYNEQFF
CDR3nt: TGCGCCAGCAGCCAAGATCAAGGGGCCGGGGGTTACAATGAGCAGTTCTTC

abundance: few
v_gene: TRBV6-5
j_gene: TRBJ1-2
d_gene: NA
CDR3aa: CASSSAGGGENGYTF
CDR3nt: TGTGCCAGCAGCAGTGCGGGCGGCGGGGAGAATGGCTACACCTTC

abundance: NA
v_gene: TRBV30
j_gene: TRBJ1-2
d_gene: NA
CDR3aa: CAWIPRRGGLYGYTF
CDR3nt: TGTGCCTGGATCCCACGGCGGGGAGGCCTCTATGGCTACACCTTC

abundance: NA
v_gene: TRBV6-4
j_gene: TRBJ2-6
d_gene: TRBD2
CDR3aa: CASSGGTGANVLTF
CDR3nt: TGTGCCAGCAGCGGGGGGACTGGGGCCAACGTCCTGACTTTC

abundance: NA
v_gene: TRBV4-1
j_gene: TRBJ1-5
d_gene: NA
CDR3aa: CASTKTTGLQPQHF
CDR3nt: TGCGCCAGCACCAAAACAACAGGTCTGCAGCCCCAGCATTTT

abundance: NA
v_gene: TRBV6-1
j_gene: TRBJ2-5
d_gene: NA
CDR3aa: CASRPVSQETQYF
CDR3nt: TGTGCCAGCAGACCAGTAAGCCAAGAGACCCAGTACTTC